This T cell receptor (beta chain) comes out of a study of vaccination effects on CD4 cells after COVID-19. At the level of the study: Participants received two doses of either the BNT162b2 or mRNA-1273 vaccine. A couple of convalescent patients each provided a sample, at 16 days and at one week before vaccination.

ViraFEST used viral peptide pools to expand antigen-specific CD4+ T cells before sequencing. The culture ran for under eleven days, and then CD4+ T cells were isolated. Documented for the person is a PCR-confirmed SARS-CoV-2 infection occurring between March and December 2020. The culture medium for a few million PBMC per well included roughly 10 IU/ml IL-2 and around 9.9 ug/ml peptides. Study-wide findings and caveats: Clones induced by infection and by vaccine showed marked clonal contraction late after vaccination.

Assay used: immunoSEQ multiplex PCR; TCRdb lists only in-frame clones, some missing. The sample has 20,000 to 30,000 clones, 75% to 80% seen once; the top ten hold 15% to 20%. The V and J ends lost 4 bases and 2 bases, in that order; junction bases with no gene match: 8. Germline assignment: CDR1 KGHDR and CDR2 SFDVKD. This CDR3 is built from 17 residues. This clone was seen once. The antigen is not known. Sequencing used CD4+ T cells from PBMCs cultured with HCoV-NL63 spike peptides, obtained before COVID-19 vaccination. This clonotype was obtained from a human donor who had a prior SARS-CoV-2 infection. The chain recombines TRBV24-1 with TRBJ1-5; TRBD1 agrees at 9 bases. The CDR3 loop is CATSEITGGAGNQPQHF. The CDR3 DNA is TGTGCCACCAGTGAAATAACAGGGGGCGCGGGCAATCAGCCCCAGCATTTT.